The 21 T cell receptor beta chains in this list originate from one sample, sequenced in a study of T cell repertoires in ileal Crohn's disease. The table came from immunoSEQ multiplex PCR; TCRdb's copy has only in-frame clones and leaves some out. This sample has about 17,000 clones; approximately 60% occur once, and the top ten carry 6.5%. Sequenced material: ileal tissue. The origin of the receptors is an adult with Crohn's disease.

The chain couples TRBV6-6 to TRBJ2-1, with 14 bases aligning to TRBD2. The J segment lost 8 bases and the V segment lost 4 bases, leaving 7 bases of the junction unmatched. The length of the CDR3 is 16 residues. In germline, CDR1 is MNHNY, CDR2 SVGAGI (reference sequence). The CDR3 protein is CASSLRTSGRKDEQFF. The CDR3 DNA reads TGTGCCAGCAGTTTACGGACTAGCGGGAGGAAGGATGAGCAGTTCTTC.

This clone was seen more than once but under ten times. J is TRBJ2-2 and V is TRBV27; 14 bases map to TRBD2. Germline CDR1 reads MNHEY; CDR2 reads SMNVEV (reference sequence). CDR3 length: 21 residues. V dropped 3 bases and J dropped 3; count of bases not matched to a gene: 15. CDR3 DNA sequence: TGTGCCAGCAGTTTGAGGATTATACCGGGACTAGCGGGAGCCGACACCGGGGAGCTGTTTTTT. Translated, it gives CASSLRIIPGLAGADTGELFF.

This clone showed up just a few times. One junction end disagrees with the germline gene, perhaps due to a read error. The V and J genes are TRBV7-7 and TRBJ2-7, with 9 nucleotides matching TRBD2. Per the germline V gene, CDR1 is SSHAT and CDR2 is FNYEAQ (reference sequence). The CDR3 covers 14 residues. The DNA of the CDR3 is TGTGCTAGCAGCTTAGGAGCGGGAGGCTACGAGCAGTACTTC. Translating it yields CASSLGAGGYEQYF.

The chain recombines TRBV7-2 with TRBJ1-2, with no clear D. From germline, CDR1 is SGHTA and CDR2 FQGNSA. The CDR3 runs to 11 residues. V was trimmed by 1 base and J by 8 bases, leaving 5 bases between them. The CDR3 nucleotides are TGTGCCAGCAGCTTAGGTCGGGGCTACACCTTC. This encodes CASSLGRGYTF.

The V and J genes are TRBV5-1 and TRBJ1-5; D perhaps matches TRBD1 (6 bases). Germline V CDR1 and CDR2: SGHRS, YFSETQ. The CDR3 loop spans 15 amino acids. V lost 2 bases, J lost 0 bases, and 9 bases lay in between. The CDR3 region has the DNA TGCGCCAGCAGCTTTACAGGGAATAGCAATCAGCCCCAGCATTTT. It encodes CASSFTGNSNQPQHF. Using reference TRBV5-1 and TRBJ1-5 for the parts outside the CDR3, the full variable domain is KAGVTQTPRYLIKTRGQQVTLSCSPISGHRSVSWYQQTPGQGLQFLFEYFSETQRNKGNFPGRFSGRQFSNSRSEMNVSTLELGDSALYLCASSFTGNSNQPQHFGDGTRLSIL.

V usage is TRBV29-1 and J usage is TRBJ2-1, with 12 bases lining up with TRBD2. The CDR3 is 13 amino acids. Germline assignment: CDR1 SQVTM and CDR2 ANQGSEA. After removal of 6 bases from V and 7 bases from J, the junction contained 4 bases not matched to a gene. The DNA of the CDR3 is TGCAGCGTCGCCGGACTAGCGGGGAATGAGCAGTTCTTC. Protein product: CSVAGLAGNEQFF.

V and J are TRBV18 and TRBJ1-5; D gene uncertain. Germline lookup yields CDR1 KGHSH and CDR2 LQKENI. V was clipped by 6 bases and J by 8 bases, with 14 bases between them. The CDR3 loop spans 13 amino acids. CDR3 residues: CASSRSGSEPQHF. CDR3 coding DNA: TGTGCCAGCTCCAGGTCGGGGTCGGAGCCCCAGCATTTT. The variable domain in full, completed from reference TRBV18 and TRBJ1-5, reads NAGVMQNPRHLVRRRGQEARLRCSPMKGHSHVYWYRQLPEEGLKFMVYLQKENIIDESGMPKERFSAEFPKEGPSILRIQQVVRGDSAAYFCASSRSGSEPQHFGDGTRLSIL.

This chain connects TRBV5-4 to TRBJ1-2; 10 bases align to TRBD1. The CDR3 spans 15 residues. V was pared by 2 bases and J by 8 bases, with 9 bases of the junction left unmatched. Germline values: CDR1 SGHNT, CDR2 YYREEE (reference sequence). CDR3 region: CASSFRQGARIGYTF. The CDR3 nucleotides are TGTGCCAGCAGCTTCCGACAGGGGGCGCGGATAGGCTACACCTTC.

In this sample, this clone turned up once. CDR3: CASSARQGAGQPQHF. Here the CDR3 DNA reads TGTGCCAGCAGTGCCCGACAGGGGGCAGGTCAGCCCCAGCATTTT. The chain recombines TRBV6-1 with TRBJ1-5, with 10 bases identical to TRBD1. Germline values: CDR1 MNHNS, CDR2 SASEGT. The CDR3 extends over 15 amino acids. V gave up 4 bases and J gave up 6 bases; unmatched junction bases: 6.

With regard to this clone: This specimen includes other DNA sequences encoding the same CDR3. The chain carries TRBV19 and TRBJ1-2; 10 bases line up with TRBD1. The length of the CDR3 is 13 residues. Looked up from germline, CDR1 is LNHDA and CDR2 is SQIVND (reference sequence). The junction had 4 bases not matched to a gene; V was cut back by 5 bases and J by 7 bases. The CDR3 nucleotides read TGTGCCAGTAGTCCCCGGGACAGGGGTGGCTACACCTTC. This encodes CASSPRDRGGYTF.

This clone was seen only once. The J gene is TRBJ2-6, the V gene TRBV2; 7 nucleotides align to TRBD2. From germline, CDR1 is SNHLY and CDR2 FYNNEI. The CDR3 length is 14 residues. Germline trimming cut 9 bases from V and 2 bases from J; bases unmatched to any gene: 4. CDR3 loop: CASRAGAGANVLTF. The CDR3 coding sequence is TGTGCCAGTCGGGCGGGAGCTGGGGCCAACGTCCTGACTTTC.

J is TRBJ1-3 and V is TRBV5-6; possibly TRBD1 for D (6 bases). The ends were cut back, 1 base at V and 5 bases at J, with 13 bases in the middle. CDR1 is SGHDT, CDR2 YYEEEE, per germline. This CDR3 has 15 amino acids. CDR3 sequence reads: CASSLIQGSRNTIYF. DNA for the CDR3: TGTGCCAGCAGCTTGATACAGGGTTCTAGAAACACCATATATTTT.

This clone was observed a few times. The chain employs TRBV29-1 and TRBJ2-6; D gene ambiguous. The germline V and J ends were trimmed by 4 bases and 0 bases, with 7 bases remaining between them. Germline V gives CDR1 SQVTM, CDR2 ANQGSEA. The CDR3 runs 14 residues. The DNA of the CDR3 is TGCAGCGTTGTGGTCAGCTCTGGGGCCAACGTCCTGACTTTC. Amino acids: CSVVVSSGANVLTF.

J is TRBJ1-1 and V is TRBV5-1; D might be TRBD1 (6 bases). The CDR3 is made up of 16 amino acids. Trimming stripped 5 bases from V and 0 bases from J, with 17 bases between. Germline values: CDR1 SGHRS, CDR2 YFSETQ. The CDR3 is CASRRDIDRMNTEAFF. CDR3 nucleotides: TGCGCCAGCAGGCGTGATATCGACAGGATGAACACTGAAGCTTTCTTT. The whole variable domain, remainder taken from reference TRBV5-1 and TRBJ1-1, is KAGVTQTPRYLIKTRGQQVTLSCSPISGHRSVSWYQQTPGQGLQFLFEYFSETQRNKGNFPGRFSGRQFSNSRSEMNVSTLELGDSALYLCASRRDIDRMNTEAFFGQGTRLTVV.

The DNA for the CDR3 is TGTGCCAGCAGCTACCAGGGACAGGGAGGTGAAAAACTGTTTTTT. Amino acids: CASSYQGQGGEKLFF. The rearrangement uses TRBV7-2 and TRBJ1-4, with 9 positions matching TRBD1. The CDR3 covers 15 residues. CDR1 is SGHTA and CDR2 is FQGNSA in the germline V gene. The V and J ends lost 4 bases and 7 bases, in that order; junction bases with no gene match: 7.

The chain links TRBV6-5 to TRBJ1-2; D is undetermined. Germline CDR1 and CDR2: MNHEY and SVGAGI. The CDR3 is made up of 15 amino acids. Trimming shortened V by 2 bases and J by 2 bases, and 12 bases separated the two germline ends. The CDR3 spells CASSYGVERNYGYTF. CDR3 coding DNA: TGTGCCAGCAGTTACGGGGTGGAGCGGAACTATGGCTACACCTTC.

The chain carries TRBV7-9 and TRBJ1-4, with D unresolved. Trimming pared 3 bases from V and 5 bases from J, leaving 10 bases between. The germline V gene has CDR1 SEHNR and CDR2 FQNEAQ (reference sequence). CDR3 length: 14 amino acids. CDR3 DNA: TGTGCCAGCAGCTTCGAGGGTCCAAATGAAAAACTGTTTTTT. Protein product: CASSFEGPNEKLFF.

The chain recombines TRBV28 with TRBJ2-1; TRBD2 matches at 7 bases. V was pared by 3 bases and J by 0 bases, with 8 bases of the junction left unmatched. Germline V gene sequence: CDR1 MDHEN, CDR2 SYDVKM. The CDR3 consists of 17 residues. The CDR3 loop is CASSFQSGALSYNEQFF. The DNA for the CDR3 is TGTGCCAGCAGTTTCCAGAGCGGGGCCCTCTCCTACAATGAGCAGTTCTTC.

This clone is judged medium-sized. This chain uses TRBV6-5 with TRBJ2-3; D remains unclear. This CDR3 spans 15 amino acids. The germline V gene encodes CDR1 MNHEY and CDR2 SVGAGI. V was shortened by 5 bases and J by 6 bases, with 18 bases between the two germline ends. The CDR3 sequence is CASSPITPNPDTQYF. The CDR3 DNA reads as TGTGCCAGCAGTCCCATCACACCCAATCCGGATACGCAGTATTTT.

The rearrangement joins TRBV21-1 to TRBJ1-5; TRBD1 is the table's D call, not checked against the DNA. TRBV21-1 corresponds to a pseudogene. CDR3 length equals 15 residues. The CDR3: CASSKALAKNQPQHF. The CDR3 DNA reads as TGTGCCAGCAGCAAAGCGCTGGCCAAGAATCAGCCCCAGCATTTT.

V usage is TRBV29-1 and J usage is TRBJ2-3, with 7 bases fitting TRBD1. The junction had 13 bases not matched to a gene; V was cut back by 7 bases and J by 0 bases. This CDR3 contains 16 residues. In germline, CDR1 is SQVTM, CDR2 ANQGSEA. Here the CDR3 reads CSARDRAHTSTDTQYF. CDR3 nucleotide sequence: TGCAGCGCCCGTGACAGGGCGCATACTAGCACAGATACGCAGTATTTT.